This entry lists 23 T cell receptor beta chains sequenced from one sample in a study of identifying expanded T cells in peripheral blood. The table came from immunoSEQ multiplex PCR; TCRdb's copy has only in-frame clones and leaves some out. This table has around 85,000 clones, 88% appearing once. The sample consisted of blood. The receptors shown here come from a person aged 18-70 years in good health.

The chain employs TRBV7-8 and TRBJ2-5, with 7 bases fitting TRBD2. V gave up 5 bases and J gave up 0 bases; unmatched junction bases: 6. CDR1 SGHVS and CDR2 FQNEAQ come from the germline V gene. The CDR3 spans 15 residues. The CDR3 DNA sequence: TGTGCCAGCAGCCGACTAGCTCTTTACCAAGAGACCCAGTACTTC. Encoded protein: CASSRLALYQETQYF.

The rearrangement joins TRBV10-3 to TRBJ1-5; tentatively, D is TRBD1 (6 bases). The CDR3 is 14 amino acids. With 4 bases removed from V and 1 base from J, the gap between germline ends came to 8 bases. From germline, CDR1 is ENHRY and CDR2 SYGVKD. CDR3 DNA sequence: TGTGCCATCAGTGTAGGGGGGAGCAATCAGCCCCAGCATTTT. This translates into CAISVGGSNQPQHF.

The chain is built from TRBV7-6 and TRBJ2-7, with TRBD1 matching over 10 bases. V dropped 6 bases and J dropped 9; count of bases not matched to a gene: 5. This CDR3 is built from 12 residues. The germline gives CDR1 SGHVS, CDR2 FNYEAQ. CDR3 residues: CASSRQGARQYF. The DNA for the CDR3 is TGTGCCAGCAGTCGACAGGGGGCCCGGCAGTACTTC.

The chain couples TRBV28 to TRBJ1-6; weak D call: TRBD1 (5 bases). The V end lost 3 bases, the J end lost 7 bases, and 10 bases lay between the germline ends. There are 14 residues in the CDR3. Germline assignment: CDR1 MDHEN and CDR2 SYDVKM. CDR3 protein: CASSLEYRNSPLHF. DNA of the CDR3: TGTGCCAGCAGTTTGGAATACAGGAATTCACCCCTCCACTTT.

V gene TRBV5-1 combines with J gene TRBJ2-7; 9 nucleotides align to TRBD2. This CDR3 comprises 16 residues. The ends lost 4 bases at V and 2 bases at J; junction bases unmatched: 10. CDR1 and CDR2 from the germline V gene are SGHRS and YFSETQ. CDR3 DNA sequence: TGCGCCAGCAGCCCAATAACAGCGGGGGGACCCTACGAGCAGTACTTC. The encoded protein is CASSPITAGGPYEQYF.

The rearrangement joins TRBV19 to TRBJ1-2; D may be TRBD1 (6 bases). The CDR3 covers 12 residues. Trimming took 3 bases from V and 9 from J, leaving 11 bases between them. Germline V gives CDR1 LNHDA, CDR2 SQIVND (reference sequence). The CDR3 DNA follows: TGTGCCAGTAGTATTTGGCAGGGGAGCTACACCTTC. Protein: CASSIWQGSYTF. The full variable domain, completed using reference TRBV19 and TRBJ1-2, is DGGITQSPKYLFRKEGQNVTLSCEQNLNHDAMYWYRQDPGQGLRLIYYSQIVNDFQKGDIAEGYSVSREKKESFPLTVTSAQKNPTAFYLCASSIWQGSYTFGSGTRLTVV.

V gene TRBV6-4 combines with J gene TRBJ2-5; D is tentatively TRBD1 or TRBD2 (7 bases each). The V end lost 7 bases, the J end lost 3 bases, and 24 bases lay between the germline ends. Looked up from germline, CDR1 is MRHNA and CDR2 is SNTAGT. CDR3 length equals 17 residues. CDR3 loop: CASIMPGATGTKETQYF. CDR3 in DNA: TGTGCCAGCATCATGCCTGGGGCGACAGGGACTAAAGAGACCCAGTACTTC.

This clone was counted only a few times. The chain has TRBV5-1 and TRBJ1-6; D is unresolved. The germline CDR1 and CDR2 sequences are SGHRS and YFSETQ. V was trimmed by 4 bases and J by 9 bases, leaving 14 bases between them. CDR3 size: 14 residues. This chain's CDR3 is CASSSGEDGSPLHF. CDR3 nucleotide sequence: TGCGCCAGCAGCAGTGGAGAGGACGGTTCACCCCTCCACTTT.

The gene calls are TRBV4-3 and TRBJ2-3; D is undetermined. V lost 0 bases and J lost 1, with 8 bases in between. This CDR3 is built from 15 residues. In germline, CDR1 is LGHNA, CDR2 YSLEER. CDR3 sequence: CASSQENSRTDTQYF. In nucleotides, the CDR3 is TGCGCCAGCAGCCAAGAGAACAGCCGCACAGATACGCAGTATTTT.

The chain links TRBV7-2 to TRBJ1-5; TRBD1 matches at 8 bases. J was trimmed by 6 bases and V by 3 bases; bases with no gene match: 7. Germline V gene lookup returns CDR1 SGHTA and CDR2 FQGNSA. The CDR3 spans 15 residues. CDR3 nucleotides: TGTGCCAGCAGCTTTGACAGGGGTGGAAGTCAGCCCCAGCATTTT. It specifies CASSFDRGGSQPQHF. The full variable domain, completed using reference TRBV7-2 and TRBJ1-5, is GAGVSQSPSNKVTEKGKDVELRCDPISGHTALYWYRQSLGQGLEFLIYFQGNSAPDKSGLPSDRFSAERTGGSVSTLTIQRTQQEDSAVYLCASSFDRGGSQPQHFGDGTRLSIL.

This clone came up once. V is TRBV27 and J is TRBJ2-3; D is tentatively TRBD1 or TRBD2 (5 bases each). V dropped 1 base and J dropped 0 bases, with 11 bases sitting between them. The CDR3 is made up of 16 amino acids. Germline CDR1 reads MNHEY; CDR2 reads SMNVEV (reference sequence). DNA for the CDR3: TGTGCCAGCAGTTTATACGGGGCTTCTAGCACAGATACGCAGTATTTT. It specifies CASSLYGASSTDTQYF.

The V and J genes are TRBV19 and TRBJ1-4; 8 bases are a match to TRBD1. V was clipped by 3 bases and J by 5 bases; unmatched bases: 2. The CDR3 runs to 14 residues. From germline, CDR1 is LNHDA and CDR2 SQIVND (reference sequence). As DNA, the CDR3 is TGTGCCAGTAGTATGAGACAGGGGAATGAAAAACTGTTTTTT. This sequence encodes CASSMRQGNEKLFF.

The chain joins TRBV4-1 to TRBJ2-7, with D tentatively TRBD1 (6 bases). The CDR3 is 14 residues long. The ends were cut back, 1 base at V and 5 bases at J, with 12 bases in the middle. Germline CDR1 is MGHRA and CDR2 is YSYEKL. CDR3 region: CASSQVTGINEQYF. CDR3 nucleotides: TGCGCCAGCAGCCAAGTTACAGGGATCAACGAGCAGTACTTC.

This clone was counted a few times. The chain links TRBV2 to TRBJ1-3; the D gene is possibly TRBD1 (5 bases). Trimming shortened V by 8 bases and J by 0 bases, and 8 bases separated the two germline ends. Germline-derived CDR1 and CDR2 are SNHLY and FYNNEI. The CDR3 is made up of 13 amino acids. This CDR3 is CASLQDSGNTIYF. The DNA for the CDR3 is TGTGCCAGCCTACAGGACTCTGGAAACACCATATATTTT.

The chain employs TRBV19 and TRBJ1-5; D is unresolved. The V end lost 6 bases, the J end lost 6 bases, and 9 bases lay between the germline ends. Per germline, CDR1 LNHDA and CDR2 SQIVND (reference sequence). The CDR3 runs 12 residues. The CDR3 here is CASSPAGQPQHF. The CDR3 nucleotides read TGTGCCAGTAGCCCGGCGGGTCAGCCCCAGCATTTT.

This clone was seen a single time. This rearrangement joins TRBV27 to TRBJ2-5, with D perhaps TRBD1 (6 bases). Trimming took 5 bases from V and 7 from J, leaving 20 bases between them. Germline V gene lookup returns CDR1 MNHEY and CDR2 SMNVEV (reference sequence). The CDR3 sequence is 15 residues long. CDR3: CASSTTGLISGTQYF. The CDR3 DNA reads TGTGCCAGCAGTACAACAGGGTTGATCTCAGGGACCCAGTACTTC.

The chain joins TRBV29-1 to TRBJ1-1; 10 bases fit TRBD1. Per the germline V gene, CDR1 is SQVTM and CDR2 is ANQGSEA. Trimming cost V 7 bases and J 4 bases; bases outside gene matches: 3. The CDR3 covers 12 residues. In nucleotides, the CDR3 is TGCAGCGCCCGGACAGGGGGCACTGAAGCTTTCTTT. This translates into CSARTGGTEAFF.

V and J are TRBV10-3 and TRBJ1-1, with TRBD1 identical over 8 bases. Germline CDR1 ENHRY, CDR2 SYGVKD. Trimming cost V 5 bases and J 4 bases; bases outside gene matches: 6. This CDR3 region has 14 residues. CDR3 bases: TGTGCCATCAGTACCACAGGGGGGACCACTGAAGCTTTCTTT. This gives the protein CAISTTGGTTEAFF.

This clone has a single count. This chain joins TRBV5-1 and TRBJ2-5; 7 nucleotides align to TRBD2. Per the germline V gene, CDR1 is SGHRS and CDR2 is YFSETQ. Losses at the gene ends were 4 bases for V and 3 bases for J; bases not matched to a gene: 9. The CDR3 length is 15 residues. In nucleotides, the CDR3 is TGCGCCAGCAGCGGGTCACTGGCGGGGGAAGAGACCCAGTACTTC. Translating it yields CASSGSLAGEETQYF.

The rearrangement uses TRBV11-2 and TRBJ2-3; TRBD2 aligns across 13 bases. Germline V gives CDR1 SGHAT, CDR2 FQNNGV. Trimming at V came to 3 bases and at J to 0 bases, leaving 3 bases not matched to a gene. The CDR3 runs to 17 residues. DNA of the CDR3: TGTGCCAGCAGCTTCCGGGGACTAGCGGGGAGCACAGATACGCAGTATTTT. Protein: CASSFRGLAGSTDTQYF.

This chain links TRBV4-3 with TRBJ1-2; the match to TRBD1 covers 7 bases. In germline, CDR1 is LGHNA, CDR2 YSLEER. The CDR3 has 16 residues. The J segment lost 4 bases and the V segment lost 2 bases, leaving 10 bases of the junction unmatched. CDR3 protein: CASSQRTGEIGYGYTF. In nucleotides, the CDR3 is TGCGCCAGCAGCCAAAGAACAGGGGAGATTGGCTATGGCTACACCTTC.

This rearrangement joins TRBV6-1 to TRBJ2-5; 9 bases align to TRBD1. The germline V gene has CDR1 MNHNS and CDR2 SASEGT. The CDR3 spans 14 residues. Losses at the gene ends were 7 bases for V and 5 bases for J; bases not matched to a gene: 8. The CDR3 reads CASKLDRGTETQYF. In DNA, the CDR3 is TGTGCCAGCAAGCTCGACAGGGGGACGGAGACCCAGTACTTC.

This clone was observed a few times. The chain has TRBV4-3 and TRBJ1-1, with 7 nucleotides matching TRBD1. This CDR3 region has 16 residues. Germline trimming cut 3 bases from V and 1 base from J; bases unmatched to any gene: 8. The germline gives CDR1 LGHNA, CDR2 YSLEER. The CDR3 nucleotides are TGCGCCAGCAGCCAGCACAACAGGGGCGGGAACACTGAAGCTTTCTTT. This translates into CASSQHNRGGNTEAFF.